This passage covers 22 T cell receptor beta chains from one sample sequenced in a study of OX40 agonist ivuxolimab in advanced cancers. Library creation used the immunoSEQ multiplex PCR assay. In TCRdb, the immuneACCESS table is reduced to in-frame sequences with V and J assigned. These tables do not hold every clone; where another copy was compared, an unresolved V gene accounts for under half, and the others remain unexplained. Across this sample there are fewer than 25,000 clones, with roughly 70% seen only once. About 33% of the sample is taken by the ten largest. The input for sequencing was CD4+ or CD8+ T cells sorted from blood, taken in a trial of the OX40 agonist ivuxolimab. The receptors originated from an adult with an advanced solid tumor such as melanoma, head and neck, liver or kidney cancer.

The rearrangement uses TRBV5-8 and TRBJ2-1; D remains unclear. CDR1 and CDR2 from the germline V gene are SGHTS and YDEGEE. This CDR3 is built from 15 residues. V lost 0 bases and J 1 base, leaving 8 bases between the germline ends. This chain's CDR3 is CASSLGTGSYNEQFF. The CDR3 DNA follows: TGTGCCAGCAGCTTGGGCACTGGTTCCTACAATGAGCAGTTCTTC.

This clone was detected a few times. The chain carries TRBV27 and TRBJ1-1; 8 nucleotides line up with TRBD1. The CDR3 has 14 residues. Per the germline V gene, CDR1 is MNHEY and CDR2 is SMNVEV (reference sequence). The junction had 8 bases not matched to a gene; V was cut back by 3 bases and J by 8 bases. The CDR3 sequence is CASSLRQGATEAFF. In DNA, the CDR3 is TGTGCCAGCAGTTTGAGGCAGGGGGCTACGGAAGCTTTCTTT.

The J gene is TRBJ2-3, the V gene TRBV19; D might be TRBD2 (6 bases). The CDR3 runs 15 residues. CDR1 is LNHDA, CDR2 SQIVND, per germline (reference sequence). Between the trimmed V and J ends, which lost 6 bases and 5 bases, there was a span of 18 bases. The CDR3 loop is CASSPAGLQGDTQYF. As DNA, the CDR3 is TGTGCCAGTAGCCCCGCGGGACTCCAAGGAGATACGCAGTATTTT.

This clone has only a few counts. V is TRBV7-9 and J is TRBJ1-3; the D is unclear. V gave up 8 bases and J gave up 0 bases, with 11 bases separating them. The CDR3 totals 14 residues. Per germline, CDR1 SEHNR and CDR2 FQNEAQ (reference sequence). The CDR3 reads CASEPSSSGNTIYF. The CDR3 DNA is TGTGCCAGCGAGCCCAGCAGCTCTGGAAACACCATATATTTT.

The rearrangement joins TRBV28 to TRBJ2-7; no reliable D call. V lost 8 bases and J lost 3, with 5 bases in between. The length of the CDR3 is 10 residues. The germline V gene encodes CDR1 MDHEN and CDR2 SYDVKM. This chain's CDR3 is CASGNYEQYF. The CDR3 bases are TGTGCCAGCGGGAACTACGAGCAGTACTTC.

The J gene is TRBJ2-3, the V gene TRBV19, with a possible D match to TRBD2 (6 bases). The V and J ends lost 5 bases and 8 bases respectively, with 14 bases between them. Germline CDR1 LNHDA, CDR2 SQIVND (reference sequence). The CDR3 is 13 residues long. CDR3 bases: TGTGCCAGTAGTTCCCGACTAGAAGGTACGCAGTATTTT. This translates into CASSSRLEGTQYF.

This chain connects TRBV5-4 to TRBJ2-1; D is uncertain. Germline lookup yields CDR1 SGHNT and CDR2 YYREEE (reference sequence). Trimming left V 0 bases short and J 5 bases short, with 6 bases between. CDR3 size: 13 residues. DNA of the CDR3: TGTGCCAGCAGCTTGGCTGGCGACAATGAGCAGTTCTTC. It encodes CASSLAGDNEQFF.

This clone was seen once. This chain joins TRBV13 and TRBJ2-1; D possibly matches TRBD1 or TRBD2 (6 bases each). From germline, CDR1 is PRHDT and CDR2 FYEKMQ (reference sequence). This CDR3 is 16 amino acids long. The V gene lost 0 bases and the J gene lost 0 bases, with 9 bases spanning the gap. Here the CDR3 reads CASSLGGGPSYNEQFF. The CDR3, as DNA: TGTGCCAGCAGCTTAGGCGGGGGCCCCTCCTACAATGAGCAGTTCTTC.

V and J are TRBV11-2 and TRBJ1-6; the D is unclear. Trimming pared 0 bases from V and 9 bases from J, leaving 0 bases between. The CDR3 sequence is 11 residues long. Looked up from germline, CDR1 is SGHAT and CDR2 is FQNNGV. This CDR3 is CASSLDSPLHF. The CDR3 region has the DNA TGTGCCAGCAGCTTAGATTCACCCCTCCACTTT. The full variable domain, rest sourced from reference TRBV11-2 and TRBJ1-6, is EAGVAQSPRYKIIEKRQSVAFWCNPISGHATLYWYQQILGQGPKLLIQFQNNGVVDDSQLPKDRFSAERLKGVDSTLKIQPAKLEDSAVYLCASSLDSPLHFGNGTRLTVT.

V gene TRBV7-9 combines with J gene TRBJ2-3, with D perhaps matching TRBD1 (5 bases). The CDR3 is made up of 14 amino acids. The germline V and J ends were trimmed by 4 bases and 2 bases, with 10 bases remaining between them. Germline values: CDR1 SEHNR, CDR2 FQNEAQ (reference sequence). The chain's CDR3 is CASSYRQTTDTQYF. Written as DNA, the CDR3 is TGTGCCAGCAGCTACCGACAGACCACAGATACGCAGTATTTT.

This clone was detected only a few times. The chain employs TRBV27 and TRBJ1-1; unclear D gene. The CDR3 spans 13 residues. Deletions cut 4 bases from V and 0 bases from J, with 6 bases between. The V gene's germline CDR1 is MNHEY and CDR2 SMNVEV (reference sequence). CDR3 bases: TGTGCCAGCAGTTATCAGGTGAACACTGAAGCTTTCTTT. Translating it yields CASSYQVNTEAFF.

CDR3 nucleotide sequence: TGTGCCAGCAGTGAAGCTTTGGGGGACAGAGAAGCTTTCTTT. It translates to CASSEALGDREAFF. The chain links TRBV2 to TRBJ1-1, with 7 positions matching TRBD1. Unmatched junction bases numbered 6, after V lost 0 bases and J lost 8 bases. The CDR3 spans 14 residues. The germline V gene has CDR1 SNHLY and CDR2 FYNNEI.

In regard to this clone: Other DNA sequences from this sample encode an identical CDR3 as well. The rearrangement links TRBV27 to TRBJ1-2; D not certain. The germline V and J ends were trimmed by 0 bases and 4 bases, with 6 bases remaining between them. CDR3 length equals 13 residues. CDR1 is MNHEY and CDR2 is SMNVEV in the germline V gene (reference sequence). In DNA, the CDR3 is TGTGCCAGCAGTTTATCAGGGTTCTATGGCTACACCTTC. It codes for CASSLSGFYGYTF.

This clone showed up just a few times. V is TRBV10-1 and J is TRBJ2-2; D unresolved. There are 13 residues in the CDR3. Germline V lookup: CDR1 WNHNN, CDR2 SYGVQD (reference sequence). V was trimmed by 2 bases and J by 4 bases, leaving 5 bases between them. This CDR3 is CASSEIGTGELFF. DNA of the CDR3: TGCGCCAGCAGTGAGATCGGCACCGGGGAGCTGTTTTTT.

V and J are TRBV28 and TRBJ2-1; 10 bases map to TRBD2. V trimming: 3 bases; J trimming: 4 bases; junction bases outside the gene matches: 3. This CDR3 spans 15 amino acids. Germline loops: CDR1 MDHEN, CDR2 SYDVKM. CDR3 sequence reads: CASSFLAGVYNEQFF. The CDR3 DNA reads TGTGCCAGCAGTTTTCTAGCGGGAGTTTACAATGAGCAGTTCTTC. The full variable domain, in which reference TRBV28 and TRBJ2-1 provide the parts outside the CDR3, is DVKVTQSSRYLVKRTGEKVFLECVQDMDHENMFWYRQDPGLGLRLIYFSYDVKMKEKGDIPEGYSVSREKKERFSLILESASTNQTSMYLCASSFLAGVYNEQFFGPGTRLTVL.

A remark on this clone: Only one base separates this from a far larger clonotype, so it likely reflects a read error. The chain couples TRBV5-6 to TRBJ2-7; D is unclear. Germline V gene lookup returns CDR1 SGHDT and CDR2 YYEEEE. This CDR3 region has 15 residues. Trimming shortened V by 2 bases and J by 1 base, and 13 bases separated the two germline ends. CDR3 sequence (DNA): TGTGCCAGCAGCTTACCCTCAGTGGGTTCCTACGAGCAGTACTTC. Its protein is CASSLPSVGSYEQYF.

J is TRBJ2-7 and V is TRBV6-1; 11 bases are shared with TRBD1. V trimming: 2 bases; J trimming: 2 bases; junction bases outside the gene matches: 2. This CDR3 region has 15 residues. CDR1 MNHNS and CDR2 SASEGT come from the germline V gene. The CDR3 coding sequence is TGTGCCAGCAGTGAATGGGACAGGGGGGCCTACGAGCAGTACTTC. Its protein product is CASSEWDRGAYEQYF.

The chain employs TRBV9 and TRBJ2-7, with 8 bases identical to TRBD2. V gave up 3 bases and J gave up 1 base; unmatched junction bases: 12. Germline CDR1 SGDLS, CDR2 YYNGEE. The CDR3 extends over 17 amino acids. CDR3 nucleotides: TGTGCCAGCAGCGAGAACCCGATAGGCGGGGGGTCCTACGAGCAGTACTTC. Translation: CASSENPIGGGSYEQYF.

This clone was seen a handful of times. The chain employs TRBV19 and TRBJ2-1; no firm D call. Germline-derived CDR1 and CDR2 are LNHDA and SQIVND (reference sequence). V lost 7 bases and J 4 bases, leaving 20 bases between the germline ends. The CDR3 is 16 amino acids. CDR3 sequence (DNA): TGTGCCAGTACCTCTAACCGTTGGAGTTGGTACAATGAGCAGTTCTTC. This encodes CASTSNRWSWYNEQFF.

The gene calls are TRBV19 and TRBJ1-3; no reliable D call. This CDR3 spans 14 amino acids. CDR1 is LNHDA, CDR2 SQIVND, per germline (reference sequence). V dropped 10 bases and J dropped 2 bases, with 15 bases sitting between them. The CDR3 region has the DNA TGTGCCACCCTACCCCCACCCCCTGGAAACACCATATATTTT. It codes for CATLPPPPGNTIYF.

This clone showed up just once. The V call is TRBV19, the J call TRBJ2-7; D may be TRBD2 (5 bases). Germline V CDR1 and CDR2: LNHDA, SQIVND (reference sequence). CDR3 length: 13 residues. V shed 0 bases and J shed 6 bases, with 9 bases lying between them. The CDR3 DNA sequence: TGTGCCAGTAGTATAGATCGGGGTGGCGAGCAGTACTTC. Residues: CASSIDRGGEQYF.

This clone ranks as medium-sized. The V gene is TRBV7-9, the J gene TRBJ1-2; D uncertain. V was cut by 2 bases and J by 8 bases, with 15 bases left in between. The CDR3 is 14 residues long. Germline lookup yields CDR1 SEHNR and CDR2 FQNEAQ (reference sequence). The CDR3 here is CASSLSAGAGGYTF. The CDR3, as DNA: TGTGCCAGCAGCTTAAGCGCGGGTGCGGGCGGCTACACCTTC.